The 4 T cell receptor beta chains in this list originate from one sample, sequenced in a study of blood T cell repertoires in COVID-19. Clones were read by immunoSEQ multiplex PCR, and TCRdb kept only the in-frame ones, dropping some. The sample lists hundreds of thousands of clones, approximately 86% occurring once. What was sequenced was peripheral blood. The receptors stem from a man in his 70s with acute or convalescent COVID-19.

The DNA for the CDR3 is TGTGCCAGCAGGAAGGGGACAGATACGCAGTATTTT. Translation: CASRKGTDTQYF. V is TRBV27 and J is TRBJ2-3; D is possibly TRBD1 (5 bases). Between the trimmed V and J ends, which lost 6 bases and 3 bases, there was a span of 7 bases. Germline V gene lookup returns CDR1 MNHEY and CDR2 SMNVEV (reference sequence). CDR3 size: 12 residues.

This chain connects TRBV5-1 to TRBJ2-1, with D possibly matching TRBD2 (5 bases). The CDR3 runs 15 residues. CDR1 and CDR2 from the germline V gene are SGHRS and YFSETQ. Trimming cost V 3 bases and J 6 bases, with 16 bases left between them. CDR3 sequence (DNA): TGCGCCAGCAGCTCCGGAGACTTTGAGGGCAATGAGCAGTTCTTC. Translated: CASSSGDFEGNEQFF.

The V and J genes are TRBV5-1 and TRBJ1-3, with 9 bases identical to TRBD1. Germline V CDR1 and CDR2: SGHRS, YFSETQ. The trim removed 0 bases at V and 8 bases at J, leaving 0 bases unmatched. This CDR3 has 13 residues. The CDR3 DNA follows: TGCGCCAGCAGCTTGGGACAGGGGGACACCATATATTTT. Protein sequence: CASSLGQGDTIYF.

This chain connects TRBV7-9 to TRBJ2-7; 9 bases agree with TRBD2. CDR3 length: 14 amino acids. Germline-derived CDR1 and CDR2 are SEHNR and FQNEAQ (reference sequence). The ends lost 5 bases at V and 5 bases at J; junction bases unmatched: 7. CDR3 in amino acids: CASSRGLASNEQYF. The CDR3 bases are TGTGCCAGCAGCCGGGGACTAGCATCGAACGAGCAGTACTTC.